A single sample is the source of the 19 T cell receptor beta chains below, sequenced in a study of blood T cell repertoires in COVID-19. Here immunoSEQ multiplex PCR was the method, and the copy in TCRdb shows in-frame clones only, minus some. The profile covers around 500,000 clones, with 75% to 90% appearing a single time and 6.5% to 8.5% taken by the ten largest. The specimen sequenced was PBMCs or T cells enriched from blood (not recorded which). The receptors here all came from an older woman who had recovered from COVID-19.

This chain connects TRBV19 to TRBJ1-6; D uncertain. The CDR3 loop spans 15 amino acids. V was pared by 2 bases and J by 7 bases, with 12 bases between. The germline V gene encodes CDR1 LNHDA and CDR2 SQIVND (reference sequence). The CDR3 DNA sequence: TGTGCCAGTAGTATAACCGGGGTCGGGAATTCACCCCTCCACTTT. Translated: CASSITGVGNSPLHF.

V usage is TRBV10-2 and J usage is TRBJ2-3; 13 bases map to TRBD2. V dropped 4 bases and J dropped 9; count of bases not matched to a gene: 4. CDR1 WSHSY and CDR2 SAAADI come from the germline V gene. The CDR3 runs to 14 residues. CDR3 nucleotide sequence: TGCGCCAGCAGTGGGGGACTAGCGGGGAAGACGCAGTATTTT. Translated: CASSGGLAGKTQYF.

The chain combines TRBV7-9 with TRBJ2-2; 11 bases are shared with TRBD1. From germline, CDR1 is SEHNR and CDR2 FQNEAQ (reference sequence). This CDR3 spans 16 amino acids. V lost 7 bases to trimming and J lost 6 bases; unmatched junction nucleotides: 10. The CDR3 loop reads CASITLGTGGSGELFF. In DNA form, the CDR3 reads TGTGCCAGCATAACACTTGGGACAGGGGGTTCCGGGGAGCTGTTTTTT.

The rearrangement joins TRBV6-5 to TRBJ1-5, with a possible D match to TRBD1 (5 bases). V shed 11 bases and J shed 7 bases, with 18 bases lying between them. The V gene's germline CDR1 is MNHEY and CDR2 SVGAGI. The CDR3 has 13 amino acids. The CDR3 nucleotides are TGTGCCCACCGGGGGTGGCAGGGCCAGCCCCAGCATTTT. Translation: CAHRGWQGQPQHF.

This chain links TRBV19 with TRBJ2-3; D is perhaps TRBD1 (5 bases). V was pared by 3 bases and J by 2 bases, with 12 bases between. Germline lookup yields CDR1 LNHDA and CDR2 SQIVND (reference sequence). The CDR3 covers 15 residues. DNA of the CDR3: TGTGCCAGTAGTATGGGGCAGGGTTACACAGATACGCAGTATTTT. It specifies CASSMGQGYTDTQYF.

The chain has TRBV11-2 and TRBJ1-3, with unresolved D. V lost 1 base and J lost 2, with 6 bases in between. CDR1 is SGHAT, CDR2 FQNNGV, per germline. This CDR3 spans 14 amino acids. CDR3 sequence reads: CASSLGGTGNTIYF. CDR3 sequence (DNA): TGTGCCAGCAGCTTAGGAGGCACTGGAAACACCATATATTTT.

This clone showed up just once. This chain links TRBV7-2 with TRBJ2-2, with D unclear. The V gene lost 5 bases and the J gene lost 2 bases, with 6 bases spanning the gap. The CDR3 is 13 amino acids. Germline values: CDR1 SGHTA, CDR2 FQGNSA. The CDR3 here is CASSQKNTGELFF. DNA for the CDR3: TGTGCCAGCAGCCAAAAAAACACCGGGGAGCTGTTTTTT. Filled out from reference TRBV7-2 and TRBJ2-2, the complete variable domain reads GAGVSQSPSNKVTEKGKDVELRCDPISGHTALYWYRQSLGQGLEFLIYFQGNSAPDKSGLPSDRFSAERTGGSVSTLTIQRTQQEDSAVYLCASSQKNTGELFFGEGSRLTVL.

Only a few counts were recorded for this clone. This rearrangement joins TRBV19 to TRBJ1-2, with 7 bases matching TRBD1. V lost 6 bases, J lost 0 bases, and 7 bases stayed unmatched. This CDR3 contains 15 residues. Germline V CDR1 and CDR2: LNHDA, SQIVND (reference sequence). In DNA form, the CDR3 reads TGTGCCAGTAGCAAAGGGACAGACTCTAACTATGGCTACACCTTC. It specifies CASSKGTDSNYGYTF.

The chain is built from TRBV9 and TRBJ1-5, with 9 bases identical to TRBD1. V trimming: 5 bases; J trimming: 1 base; junction bases outside the gene matches: 4. CDR1 is SGDLS, CDR2 YYNGEE, per germline. The CDR3 consists of 15 residues. The chain's CDR3 is CASSSTGGSNQPQHF. Written as DNA, the CDR3 is TGTGCCAGCAGTAGTACAGGGGGCAGCAATCAGCCCCAGCATTTT.

A few counts support this clone. V is TRBV7-2 and J is TRBJ1-6, with D hard to call. The V and J ends lost 1 base and 5 bases respectively, with 6 bases between them. This CDR3 is built from 14 residues. The germline CDR1 and CDR2 sequences are SGHTA and FQGNSA. The CDR3 coding sequence is TGTGCCAGCAGCTTAGGACTGGATAATTCACCCCTCCACTTT. Its translation: CASSLGLDNSPLHF.

The V and J genes are TRBV3-1 (or the pseudogene TRBV3-2) and TRBJ1-2, with D perhaps TRBD1 (6 bases). The germline gives CDR1 LGHDT, CDR2 YNNKEL (reference sequence). The CDR3 totals 12 residues. The ends were cut back, 5 bases at V and 7 bases at J, with 11 bases in the middle. The CDR3 sequence is CASSFQGIGYTF. Here the CDR3 DNA reads TGTGCCAGCAGCTTTCAGGGGATTGGCTACACCTTC.

J is TRBJ2-7 and V is TRBV19, with 9 bases lining up with TRBD1. Germline V gene lookup returns CDR1 LNHDA and CDR2 SQIVND (reference sequence). The CDR3 runs to 15 residues. After removal of 2 bases from V and 2 bases from J, the junction contained 4 bases not matched to a gene. CDR3 nucleotide sequence: TGTGCCAGTAGTATAAGACAGGGGGACACCTACGAGCAGTACTTC. This translates into CASSIRQGDTYEQYF.

J is TRBJ1-5 and V is TRBV3-1 (or the pseudogene TRBV3-2); D remains unclear. This CDR3 is 15 amino acids long. Germline V CDR1 and CDR2: LGHDT, YNNKEL (reference sequence). Trimming took off 0 bases at V and 4 bases at J, with 10 bases between the two ends. CDR3 region: CASSQDSAGNQPQHF. The CDR3 DNA sequence: TGTGCCAGCAGCCAAGATTCGGCAGGAAATCAGCCCCAGCATTTT.

This chain links TRBV7-2 with TRBJ1-1, with D possibly matching TRBD1 (5 bases). This CDR3 comprises 12 residues. CDR1 and CDR2 from the germline V gene are SGHTA and FQGNSA. Trimming took off 11 bases at V and 5 bases at J, with 15 bases between the two ends. The CDR3 protein is CAGGLGGTEAFF. DNA for the CDR3: TGTGCCGGGGGACTGGGGGGTACTGAAGCTTTCTTT.

CDR3 nucleotide sequence: TGTGCCAGCAGCCTCCGGGACAGGGGGGACTATGGCTACACCTTC. Translation gives CASSLRDRGDYGYTF. The rearrangement joins TRBV5-6 to TRBJ1-2; 11 bases match TRBD1. Germline V CDR1 and CDR2: SGHDT, YYEEEE. The V and J ends lost 4 bases and 3 bases, in that order; junction bases with no gene match: 5. The CDR3 runs 15 residues.

The chain links TRBV2 to TRBJ2-7; D possibly corresponds to TRBD1 (6 bases). V was pared by 5 bases and J by 4 bases, with 9 bases between. The CDR3 spans 12 residues. CDR1 is SNHLY and CDR2 is FYNNEI in the germline V gene. CDR3 sequence (DNA): TGTGCCAGCAGTCTAACAGGGTACGAGCAGTACTTC. Protein product: CASSLTGYEQYF. The full variable domain, its missing parts supplied by reference TRBV2 and TRBJ2-7, is EPEVTQTPSHQVTQMGQEVILRCVPISNHLYFYWYRQILGQKVEFLVSFYNNEISEKSEIFDDQFSVERPDGSNFTLKIRSTKLEDSAMYFCASSLTGYEQYFGPGTRLTVT.

The V and J genes are TRBV10-2 and TRBJ2-1; 14 nucleotides match TRBD2. The CDR3 totals 14 residues. V shed 10 bases, J shed 9 bases, and the junction held 8 bases outside the gene matches. Germline V CDR1 and CDR2: WSHSY, SAAADI. CDR3 in amino acids: CATSTSGGGREQFF. The CDR3 nucleotides read TGCGCCACGTCGACTAGCGGGGGGGGTCGTGAGCAGTTCTTC.

The J gene is TRBJ1-1, the V gene TRBV4-2, with D uncertain. The germline V gene encodes CDR1 LGHNA and CDR2 YNFKEQ. The V and J ends lost 3 bases and 5 bases respectively, with 7 bases between them. The length of the CDR3 is 12 residues. CDR3 sequence reads: CASSQANTEAFF. CDR3 DNA sequence: TGTGCCAGCAGCCAGGCCAATACTGAAGCTTTCTTT.

The chain combines TRBV10-3 with TRBJ2-1; 9 bases map to TRBD1. The V gene end was trimmed by 11 bases and the J gene end by 3 bases; junction bases not matched to a gene: 8. The CDR3 totals 14 residues. Germline V CDR1 and CDR2: ENHRY, SYGVKD. CDR3 residues: CASWQGQGYNEQFF. The CDR3 DNA reads TGTGCCTCCTGGCAGGGACAGGGCTACAATGAGCAGTTCTTC.